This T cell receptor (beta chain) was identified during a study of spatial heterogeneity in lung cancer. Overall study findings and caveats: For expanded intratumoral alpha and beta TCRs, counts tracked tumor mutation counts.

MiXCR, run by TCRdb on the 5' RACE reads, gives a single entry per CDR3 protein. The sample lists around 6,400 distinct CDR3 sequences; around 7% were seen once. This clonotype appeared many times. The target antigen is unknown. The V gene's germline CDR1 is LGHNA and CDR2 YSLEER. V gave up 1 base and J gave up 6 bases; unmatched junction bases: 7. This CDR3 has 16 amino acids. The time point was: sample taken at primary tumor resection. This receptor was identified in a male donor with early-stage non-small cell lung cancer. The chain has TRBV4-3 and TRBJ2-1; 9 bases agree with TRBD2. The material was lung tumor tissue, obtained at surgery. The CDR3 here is CASSQGAGGAPNEQFF. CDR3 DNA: TGCGCCAGCAGCCAAGGAGCGGGGGGCGCTCCCAATGAGCAGTTCTTC.